This TCR beta chain was identified in a study of human CD8 memory T cell subsets (dated by TCRdb to about 2020). With regard to the full study: The clonal relationships among stem-like (TSTEM), progenitor exhausted-like (TPEX) and effector memory CD8+ T cell subsets were assessed by comparing the TCRbeta repertoires of these subsets. TCRbeta repertoires were obtained from six or seven donors, each contributing TSTEM, TPEX and effector memory subsets. Findings and caveats that apply to the study as a whole: Normalized Shannon-Wiener diversity was similarly high in the TSTEM and TPEX subsets, while the effector memory subsets were comparatively less diverse. Based on Chao1 estimates, TSTEM subsets appeared to have greater repertoire diversity than TPEX subsets, which may reflect a broader range of specificities. The stem-like TSTEM and TPEX subsets each shared clonotypes with effector memory cells, but the TSTEM and TPEX repertoires had minimal overlap with each other, suggesting distinct antigen spectra. Only TCRbeta chains were sequenced, and the repertoire comparisons were based on a handful of donors and tested using paired t-tests with Bonferroni correction.

A note on this clonotype: The target of this receptor is not known.

For CDR1 and CDR2, the germline V gene lists SQVTM and ANQGSEA. From the cysteine through the phenylalanine, the CDR3 covers 14 amino acids. DNA was not recorded. A Human TCR Profiling Kit was used to prepare UMI-labeled 5' RACE TCRbeta libraries. Every TCRbeta library was prepared in parallel, with the same number of PCR cycles used for all of the libraries. In the paper's pipeline: The number of functional CDR3beta clonotypes in each TCRbeta library ranged from roughly 2,600 to 20,000. MIGEC 1.2.9 was used for UMI extraction and consensus assembly, with at least three reads per UMI being required. MiXCR 3.0.3 was used to extract the in-frame CDR3beta repertoires. After each sample was downsampled to 42,000 randomly selected UMIs, diversity metrics were computed in VDJtools 1.2.1. Repertoire overlap metrics D, R and F2 were calculated in VDJtools for the top 3,000 clones of each sample pair. TCRdb reprocessed the reads into one record per CDR3 protein sequence, lacking DNA. The V and J calls were not made by the authors but by TCRdb's processing. The sample table gives 5,000 to 7,000 distinct CDR3 sequences. The ten largest clones add up to around a sixth of the sample.

Peripheral blood mononuclear cells were isolated from healthy donor buffy coats by density gradient separation. The study enriched total CD8+ T cells through negative magnetic separation using EasySep or MojoSort CD8+ T cell isolation kits. For each subset, total RNA was extracted using an RNeasy Mini Kit from duplicate vials of about 150,000 sorted CD8+ T cells. PBMCs were used either fresh or after cryopreservation in fetal bovine serum containing 10% DMSO. Fluorescence-activated cell sorting on a FACSAria III was used to sort the CD8+ T cell subsets to purity. This TCR derives from a human donor in good health. In this chain, TRBV29-1 is recombined with TRBJ2-7; TCRdb picks TRBD1, but there is no DNA to check that call. The specimen was CD8+ T cells from PBMCs. For the CDR3, the sequence is CSVDVQGSSYEQYF.